These 5 T cell receptor beta chains were all obtained from the same sample, sequenced in a study of T cell responses to AZD1222 COVID-19 vaccine. Sequencing was performed with immunoSEQ multiplex PCR; in TCRdb, only in-frame clones are kept and a portion is missing. The table includes around 140,000 clones, more than 90% detected once. Sequences were derived from peripheral blood, sampled on day 0 of AZD1222 vaccination. The receptors here all came from an adult in good health.

This chain connects TRBV7-2 to TRBJ1-5; tentative D call: TRBD1 (5 bases). Germline V CDR1 and CDR2: SGHTA, FQGNSA. The CDR3 is 12 residues long. The germline V and J ends were trimmed by 8 bases and 9 bases, with 14 bases remaining between them. The CDR3 sequence: CASGTSFSPQHF. As DNA, the CDR3 is TGTGCCAGCGGGACCTCCTTCTCGCCCCAGCATTTT.

The chain is built from TRBV5-4 and TRBJ1-2, with 7 bases fitting TRBD1. The CDR3 covers 15 residues. Germline trimming cut 4 bases from V and 5 bases from J; bases unmatched to any gene: 11. In germline, CDR1 is SGHNT, CDR2 YYREEE (reference sequence). CDR3 DNA: TGTGCCAGCAGCGGTGGACAGGCCGGCCCTTATGGCTACACCTTC. Translating it yields CASSGGQAGPYGYTF.

This chain links TRBV28 with TRBJ2-1; perhaps TRBD2 as D (6 bases). V was shortened by 1 base and J by 5 bases, with 24 bases between the two germline ends. Germline V gene sequence: CDR1 MDHEN, CDR2 SYDVKM. The CDR3 is 19 residues long. In DNA, the CDR3 is TGTGCCAGCAGTTTATTATTTGGAGGGCGCCGGGGAAAGAACAATGAGCAGTTCTTC. It yields the protein CASSLLFGGRRGKNNEQFF. Combining the CDR3 with reference TRBV28 and TRBJ2-1 gives the whole variable domain DVKVTQSSRYLVKRTGEKVFLECVQDMDHENMFWYRQDPGLGLRLIYFSYDVKMKEKGDIPEGYSVSREKKERFSLILESASTNQTSMYLCASSLLFGGRRGKNNEQFFGPGTRLTVL.

V usage is TRBV3-1 (or the pseudogene TRBV3-2) and J usage is TRBJ2-2; D unclear. This CDR3 region has 15 residues. Germline CDR1 LGHDT, CDR2 YNNKEL (reference sequence). Between the trimmed V and J ends, which lost 2 bases and 6 bases, there was a span of 13 bases. The CDR3: CASSQMIGKSGELFF. The DNA for the CDR3 is TGTGCCAGCAGCCAAATGATAGGGAAATCCGGGGAGCTGTTTTTT.

The J gene is TRBJ2-7, the V gene TRBV10-3; 11 bases are a match to TRBD2. The CDR3 covers 15 residues. With 6 bases clipped from V and 4 bases from J, the junction kept 8 bases outside the gene matches. CDR1 is ENHRY, CDR2 SYGVKD, per germline. The CDR3: CAIRSTSGSKYEQYF. Written as DNA, the CDR3 is TGTGCCATCAGGAGCACTAGCGGGAGTAAGTACGAGCAGTACTTC.